Here is one T cell receptor beta chain with its context. The antigen is undetermined. This entry comes from a study of T cell responses to AZD1222 COVID-19 vaccine. Regarding the study as a whole: White British ancestry dominated among donors, who included more females, and clonal diversity was possibly underestimated. Spike as a whole was targeted by vaccine-associated CD4 TCRs, dominant at 160-218 and 743-854. Reportedly, close to half of spike-specific TCRs are directed against unmutated variant regions.

Using immunoSEQ multiplex PCR, the repertoire was profiled, and TCRdb retains in-frame clones only, with some absent. The table lists 110,000 or so clones, about 82% of them singletons. The CDR3 runs 13 residues. J was trimmed by 5 bases and V by 4 bases; bases with no gene match: 6. Per the germline V gene, CDR1 is SGHRS and CDR2 is YFSETQ. Pooling was applied to second doses at about 4 or about 12 weeks. The material sequenced was peripheral blood, taken 28 days after the second AZD1222 dose. The rearrangement joins TRBV5-1 to TRBJ2-7; 7 bases map to TRBD1. This TCR was recovered from an adult who received the AZD1222 COVID-19 vaccine. The CDR3 spells CASSPGQAHEQYF. For the CDR3, the DNA is TGCGCCAGCAGCCCTGGACAGGCCCACGAGCAGTACTTC.